This T cell receptor (beta chain) was identified during a study of CD8 T cells in Susac syndrome. V was trimmed by 0 bases and J by 0 bases, leaving 3 bases between them. The CDR3 spans 14 residues. The germline V gene encodes CDR1 SGHAT and CDR2 FQNNGV. With random hexamers, reverse transcription was performed on about 0.5 to 1 ug of RNA. Amplification of TCR beta CDR3 spanned 54 Vbeta and 13 Jbeta via immunoSEQ multiplex PCR. TCRdb passed the immunoSEQ multiplex PCR reads through MiXCR, listing each CDR3 protein once. The profile covers around 180,000 distinct CDR3 sequences, with 93% appearing a single time and under 0.095% taken by the ten largest. While CD8+ and CD4+ T cells were isolated negatively, TEMRA cells were enriched by FACS.

The origin of this receptor is a human donor with multiple sclerosis. The sequenced sample consisted of CD4+ T cells from PBMCs. V is TRBV11-2 and J is TRBJ1-3; the D is unclear. This chain's CDR3 is CASSLDNSGNTIYF. The CDR3 nucleotides are TGTGCCAGCAGCTTAGATAACTCTGGAAACACCATATATTTT. Full variable domain (outside the CDR3, taken from reference TRBV11-2 and TRBJ1-3): EAGVAQSPRYKIIEKRQSVAFWCNPISGHATLYWYQQILGQGPKLLIQFQNNGVVDDSQLPKDRFSAERLKGVDSTLKIQPAKLEDSAVYLCASSLDNSGNTIYFGEGSWLTVV.